This is a list of T cell receptor beta chains from one sample in a study of CD8+ T cells in alopecia areata. The repertoire was sequenced with immunoSEQ multiplex PCR; TCRdb's copy has only in-frame clones and lacks some. Among under 130,000 clones, less than 70% were seen once, and the ten largest hold around 9%. The sequenced material came from CD4+ T cells sorted from blood. The receptor source for this set is a human donor in good health. Both conserved end residues are part of each CDR3. The order of the fields is D gene, V gene, clone size, CDR3 length, J gene, CDR3 protein, CDR3 DNA. A D gene is named only where the DNA matches it firmly. Size is omitted from some rows. Given values are once, few, many or a class for expanded clones.

NA	TRBV29-1	NA	14	TRBJ2-5	CSVEGGTLQETQYF	TGCAGCGTTGAAGGGGGGACTCTTCAAGAGACCCAGTACTTC
NA	TRBV4-1	NA	16	TRBJ2-3	CASSSKVNSHTDTQYF	TGCGCCAGCAGCTCCAAGGTGAATAGCCACACAGATACGCAGTATTTT
TRBD1	TRBV5-6	NA	16	TRBJ1-2	CASSSTMGQGASGYTF	TGTGCCAGCAGCTCAACAATGGGACAGGGGGCATCTGGCTACACCTTC
NA	TRBV2	NA	13	TRBJ2-7	CASGGRRTYEQYF	TGTGCCAGCGGGGGAAGACGGACCTACGAGCAGTACTTC
TRBD1	TRBV6-1	NA	18	TRBJ1-6	CASSEARPTGAYNSPLHF	TGTGCCAGCAGTGAAGCGAGACCCACAGGGGCGTATAATTCACCCCTCCACTTT
TRBD1	TRBV6-6	few	14	TRBJ1-2	CASSYSRGQGGYTF	TGTGCCAGCAGTTACTCCAGGGGGCAGGGTGGCTACACCTTC
TRBD2	TRBV5-6	few	15	TRBJ2-1	CASSWTSASYNEQFF	TGTGCCAGCAGCTGGACTAGCGCCTCCTACAATGAGCAGTTCTTC
NA	TRBV29-1	NA	14	TRBJ2-1	CSVVGGISYNEQFF	TGCAGCGTTGTGGGCGGGATCTCCTACAATGAGCAGTTCTTC
NA	TRBV27	NA	14	TRBJ2-4	CASSTRDKGGIQYF	TGTGCCAGCAGTACCCGGGACAAAGGGGGTATTCAGTACTTC
NA	TRBV5-4	NA	14	TRBJ2-5	CASSLVADQETQYF	TGTGCCAGCAGCTTGGTAGCAGACCAAGAGACCCAGTACTTC
NA	TRBV18	NA	13	TRBJ2-1	CASSPGQINEQFF	TGTGCCAGCTCACCAGGACAGATCAATGAGCAGTTCTTC
NA	TRBV7-3	few	12	TRBJ2-2	CASSSRTGELFF	TGTGCCAGCAGCTCCCGTACCGGGGAGCTGTTTTTT
NA	TRBV5-5	NA	14	TRBJ1-5	CASSLEWGFQPQHF	TGTGCCAGCAGCTTGGAATGGGGGTTTCAGCCCCAGCATTTT
TRBD2	TRBV28	many	15	TRBJ2-7	CASSLPGGTTYEQYF	TGTGCCAGCAGTCTCCCGGGCGGGACTACCTACGAGCAGTACTTC
NA	TRBV2	NA	13	TRBJ1-1	CASSVDSNTEAFF	TGTGCCAGCAGTGTGGACAGTAACACTGAAGCTTTCTTT
TRBD2	TRBV28	NA	13	TRBJ2-3	CASGLADADTQYF	TGTGCCAGCGGACTAGCTGACGCAGATACGCAGTATTTT
TRBD1	TRBV27	once	13	TRBJ2-5	CASSSGQQETQYF	TGTGCCAGCAGTTCGGGACAGCAAGAGACCCAGTACTTC
NA	TRBV28	few	13	TRBJ2-7	CASSLGGTYEQYF	TGTGCCAGCAGTTTGGGCGGAACCTACGAGCAGTACTTC
TRBD1	TRBV11-3	few	17	TRBJ2-5	CASSLERQGPVQETQYF	TGTGCCAGCAGCTTAGAAAGACAGGGACCCGTACAAGAGACCCAGTACTTC
NA	TRBV27	NA	14	TRBJ2-1	CASSGAEGRHEQFF	TGTGCCAGCAGTGGGGCCGAGGGGCGGCATGAGCAGTTCTTC
NA	TRBV29-1	NA	14	TRBJ1-1	CSVEDSGGNTEAFF	TGCAGCGTTGAAGATAGCGGGGGGAACACTGAAGCTTTCTTT
NA	TRBV6-1	few	13	TRBJ1-2	CASSLDSRSGYTF	TGTGCCAGCAGTCTGGACAGCCGCTCGGGCTACACCTTC
NA	TRBV7-3	once	17	TRBJ2-7	CASSQLPAPAGPYEQYF	TGTGCCAGCAGCCAACTCCCGGCGCCGGCCGGCCCTTACGAGCAGTACTTC
NA	TRBV29-1	few	13	TRBJ2-7	CSVGQRLGHEQYF	TGCAGCGTTGGCCAGAGGCTAGGCCACGAGCAGTACTTC
TRBD1	TRBV29-1	NA	14	TRBJ1-1	CSVEVQGVNTEAFF	TGCAGCGTTGAAGTTCAGGGGGTGAACACTGAAGCTTTCTTT
TRBD2	TRBV11-2	few	18	TRBJ2-7	CASSLEASGALFSYEQYF	TGTGCCAGCAGCTTAGAGGCTAGCGGGGCCCTATTCTCCTACGAGCAGTACTTC
NA	TRBV5-1	few	14	TRBJ1-2	CASTWTAGSDGYTF	TGCGCCAGCACCTGGACAGCGGGATCTGATGGCTACACCTTC
NA	TRBV29-1	NA	13	TRBJ2-7	CSVRDSLAYEQYF	TGCAGCGTGCGGGACAGTCTTGCCTACGAGCAGTACTTC